A single sample gave rise to the 19 T cell receptor beta chains below, sequenced in a study of blood T cell repertoires in COVID-19. Sequencing used immunoSEQ multiplex PCR; TCRdb keeps in-frame clones, though not all of them. This repertoire shows around 85,000 clones, around 89% found once; its top ten account for more than 0.95%. The specimen was PBMCs or T cells enriched from blood (not recorded which). The receptors stem from a woman in her fifties or sixties with acute COVID-19.

The chain is built from TRBV7-9 and TRBJ1-1; 7 bases are a match to TRBD1. V was clipped by 5 bases and J by 1 base; unmatched bases: 4. The CDR3 length is 14 residues. The germline V gene encodes CDR1 SEHNR and CDR2 FQNEAQ (reference sequence). For the CDR3, the DNA is TGTGCCAGCAGCCGGGACAGCGCGAACACTGAAGCTTTCTTT. It yields the protein CASSRDSANTEAFF.

This clone has a single count. The V gene is TRBV2, the J gene TRBJ1-4; D possibly corresponds to TRBD1 (6 bases). V lost 3 bases and J 0 bases, leaving 20 bases between the germline ends. The CDR3 length is 19 residues. CDR1 is SNHLY and CDR2 is FYNNEI in the germline V gene. CDR3 sequence (DNA): TGTGCCAGCAGTGAGGGGGCCCCCGGATGGACAGCAACTAATGAAAAACTGTTTTTT. Its protein product is CASSEGAPGWTATNEKLFF. Full variable domain (outside the CDR3, taken from reference TRBV2 and TRBJ1-4): EPEVTQTPSHQVTQMGQEVILRCVPISNHLYFYWYRQILGQKVEFLVSFYNNEISEKSEIFDDQFSVERPDGSNFTLKIRSTKLEDSAMYFCASSEGAPGWTATNEKLFFGSGTQLSVL.

The chain is built from TRBV30 and TRBJ2-2, with D possibly being TRBD1 (7 bases). CDR3 size: 16 residues. Trimming pared 2 bases from V and 4 bases from J, leaving 17 bases between. CDR1 is GTSNPN and CDR2 is SVGIG in the germline V gene (reference sequence). CDR3 sequence: CAWSSQGGGVTGELFF. The DNA of the CDR3 is TGTGCCTGGAGTAGTCAGGGGGGTGGCGTCACCGGGGAGCTGTTTTTT.

The J gene is TRBJ1-4, the V gene TRBV19; 7 nucleotides align to TRBD1. J gave up 5 bases and V 4 bases, and 7 bases lay outside the gene matches. Per the germline V gene, CDR1 is LNHDA and CDR2 is SQIVND (reference sequence). The CDR3 spans 15 residues. The CDR3, as DNA: TGTGCCAGTAGTACCCGGGACAGACGAAATGAAAAACTGTTTTTT. Encoded protein: CASSTRDRRNEKLFF.

The rearrangement uses TRBV5-1 and TRBJ2-2; 12 nucleotides align to TRBD2. Germline CDR1 reads SGHRS; CDR2 reads YFSETQ. The CDR3 has 19 residues. V lost 0 bases to trimming and J lost 4 bases; unmatched junction nucleotides: 10. DNA of the CDR3: TGCGCCAGCAGCTTGGGTGGTCTAGCGGGAGGGCCGAGCACCGGGGAGCTGTTTTTT. Its protein product is CASSLGGLAGGPSTGELFF.

The chain is built from TRBV20-1 and TRBJ1-2; D is unclear. Looked up from germline, CDR1 is DFQATT and CDR2 is SNEGSKA (reference sequence). Trimming removed 2 bases at V and 5 bases at J, with 6 bases between. The CDR3 covers 11 residues. DNA for the CDR3: TGCAGTGCTAGAAGCTCATATGGCTACACCTTC. Translating gives CSARSSYGYTF.

The chain links TRBV7-2 to TRBJ2-1; 12 nucleotides agree with TRBD2. CDR1 and CDR2 (germline): SGHTA, FQGNSA. The CDR3 is 16 amino acids. Trimming cost V 5 bases and J 6 bases; bases outside gene matches: 8. The CDR3, as DNA: TGTGCCAGCAGCAGGCGGACTAGCGGGACGGGCAATGAGCAGTTCTTC. Translation: CASSRRTSGTGNEQFF. The whole variable domain, remainder taken from reference TRBV7-2 and TRBJ2-1, is GAGVSQSPSNKVTEKGKDVELRCDPISGHTALYWYRQSLGQGLEFLIYFQGNSAPDKSGLPSDRFSAERTGGSVSTLTIQRTQQEDSAVYLCASSRRTSGTGNEQFFGPGTRLTVL.

The genes are TRBV4-3 and TRBJ1-2, with 9 nucleotides matching TRBD1. This CDR3 is 15 amino acids long. CDR1 and CDR2 (germline): LGHNA, YSLEER. J gave up 5 bases and V 3 bases, and 7 bases lay outside the gene matches. DNA of the CDR3: TGCGCCAGCAGCCACGGACAGGGGCTATATTATGGCTACACCTTC. This sequence encodes CASSHGQGLYYGYTF.

This chain uses TRBV5-4 with TRBJ2-7; weak D call: TRBD2 (5 bases). The germline CDR1 and CDR2 sequences are SGHNT and YYREEE (reference sequence). The V end was cut by 1 base, the J end by 8 bases, with 22 bases between. The CDR3 extends over 16 amino acids. The CDR3 loop is CASSLFGLRVGNQQYF. In DNA form, the CDR3 reads TGTGCCAGCAGCTTGTTTGGTCTGAGGGTCGGGAACCAGCAGTACTTC.

The genes are TRBV27 and TRBJ1-2; the D is unclear. The CDR3 runs 14 residues. V lost 3 bases to trimming and J lost 4 bases, with 12 bases between them. Looked up from germline, CDR1 is MNHEY and CDR2 is SMNVEV (reference sequence). CDR3 protein: CASSFSGLGYGYTF. The CDR3 DNA sequence: TGTGCCAGCAGTTTCTCGGGGTTGGGCTATGGCTACACCTTC.

The CDR3: CASSKQLRVAGSTDTQYF. In DNA, the CDR3 is TGTGCCAGTAGTAAACAACTTCGGGTAGCGGGAAGCACAGATACGCAGTATTTT. The J gene is TRBJ2-3, the V gene TRBV19; 8 nucleotides align to TRBD2. The germline CDR1 and CDR2 sequences are LNHDA and SQIVND (reference sequence). This CDR3 is built from 18 residues. V trimming: 4 bases; J trimming: 0 bases; junction bases outside the gene matches: 12.

This clone was observed many times. The rearrangement links TRBV4-1 to TRBJ2-1, with unresolved D. The V gene's germline CDR1 is MGHRA and CDR2 YSYEKL. The V end was cut by 0 bases, the J end by 7 bases, with 7 bases between. The CDR3 runs to 13 residues. The CDR3 sequence is CASSQESPNEQFF. CDR3 DNA: TGCGCCAGCAGCCAAGAATCTCCGAATGAGCAGTTCTTC.

The rearrangement links TRBV19 to TRBJ1-1; TRBD1 might be the D (6 bases). CDR3 length equals 15 residues. The V gene's germline CDR1 is LNHDA and CDR2 SQIVND (reference sequence). V was pared by 3 bases and J by 1 base, with 12 bases between. The DNA of the CDR3 is TGTGCCAGTAGTATGACAGGCATAAAGAACACTGAAGCTTTCTTT. Protein: CASSMTGIKNTEAFF.

The chain couples TRBV19 to TRBJ2-1; 7 bases align to TRBD2. The J segment lost 2 bases and the V segment lost 1 base, leaving 8 bases of the junction unmatched. The germline V gene has CDR1 LNHDA and CDR2 SQIVND (reference sequence). The CDR3 totals 17 residues. In nucleotides, the CDR3 is TGTGCCAGTAGTATAGGGGGAGGGGACCCCCCCTACAATGAGCAGTTCTTC. Its protein is CASSIGGGDPPYNEQFF.

V gene TRBV5-6 combines with J gene TRBJ2-7; the D is unclear. Germline CDR1 is SGHDT and CDR2 is YYEEEE. CDR3 length: 15 amino acids. The V end lost 0 bases, the J end lost 4 bases, and 14 bases lay between the germline ends. The CDR3 sequence is CASSLGASGFYEQYF. The DNA for the CDR3 is TGTGCCAGCAGCTTGGGGGCCAGTGGTTTTTACGAGCAGTACTTC.

This chain uses TRBV4-2 with TRBJ2-1; the match to TRBD2 covers 14 bases. This CDR3 is 20 amino acids long. Germline values: CDR1 LGHNA, CDR2 YNFKEQ. V lost 6 bases, J lost 4 bases, and 17 bases stayed unmatched. The DNA of the CDR3 is TGTGCCAGCAGGCCTGCGGGACTAGCGGGAGTAGTGGCCAATTACAATGAGCAGTTCTTC. Protein sequence: CASRPAGLAGVVANYNEQFF.

J is TRBJ1-4 and V is TRBV3-1 (or the pseudogene TRBV3-2); D gene ambiguous. V was cut by 3 bases and J by 4 bases, with 3 bases left in between. CDR1 LGHDT and CDR2 YNNKEL come from the germline V gene (reference sequence). The CDR3 extends over 12 amino acids. CDR3 bases: TGTGCCAGCAGCCATATTAATGAAAAACTGTTTTTT. Protein: CASSHINEKLFF.

This clone was seen once. The rearrangement links TRBV27 to TRBJ1-5, with a possible D match to TRBD1 (6 bases). This CDR3 spans 16 amino acids. CDR1 is MNHEY, CDR2 SMNVEV, per germline (reference sequence). V shed 6 bases and J shed 7 bases, with 22 bases lying between them. The CDR3 region has the DNA TGTGCCAGCAGGCGGACCCGAGGGGGGGAGCGACAGCCCCAGCATTTT. This encodes CASRRTRGGERQPQHF.

This clone was recorded a few times. The V and J genes are TRBV19 and TRBJ1-1, with 8 bases aligning to TRBD1. From germline, CDR1 is LNHDA and CDR2 SQIVND (reference sequence). The CDR3 is 14 residues long. J was trimmed by 3 bases and V by 4 bases; bases with no gene match: 4. CDR3 sequence reads: CASSNQGAYTEAFF. The CDR3 DNA follows: TGTGCCAGTAGTAATCAGGGGGCATACACTGAAGCTTTCTTT.